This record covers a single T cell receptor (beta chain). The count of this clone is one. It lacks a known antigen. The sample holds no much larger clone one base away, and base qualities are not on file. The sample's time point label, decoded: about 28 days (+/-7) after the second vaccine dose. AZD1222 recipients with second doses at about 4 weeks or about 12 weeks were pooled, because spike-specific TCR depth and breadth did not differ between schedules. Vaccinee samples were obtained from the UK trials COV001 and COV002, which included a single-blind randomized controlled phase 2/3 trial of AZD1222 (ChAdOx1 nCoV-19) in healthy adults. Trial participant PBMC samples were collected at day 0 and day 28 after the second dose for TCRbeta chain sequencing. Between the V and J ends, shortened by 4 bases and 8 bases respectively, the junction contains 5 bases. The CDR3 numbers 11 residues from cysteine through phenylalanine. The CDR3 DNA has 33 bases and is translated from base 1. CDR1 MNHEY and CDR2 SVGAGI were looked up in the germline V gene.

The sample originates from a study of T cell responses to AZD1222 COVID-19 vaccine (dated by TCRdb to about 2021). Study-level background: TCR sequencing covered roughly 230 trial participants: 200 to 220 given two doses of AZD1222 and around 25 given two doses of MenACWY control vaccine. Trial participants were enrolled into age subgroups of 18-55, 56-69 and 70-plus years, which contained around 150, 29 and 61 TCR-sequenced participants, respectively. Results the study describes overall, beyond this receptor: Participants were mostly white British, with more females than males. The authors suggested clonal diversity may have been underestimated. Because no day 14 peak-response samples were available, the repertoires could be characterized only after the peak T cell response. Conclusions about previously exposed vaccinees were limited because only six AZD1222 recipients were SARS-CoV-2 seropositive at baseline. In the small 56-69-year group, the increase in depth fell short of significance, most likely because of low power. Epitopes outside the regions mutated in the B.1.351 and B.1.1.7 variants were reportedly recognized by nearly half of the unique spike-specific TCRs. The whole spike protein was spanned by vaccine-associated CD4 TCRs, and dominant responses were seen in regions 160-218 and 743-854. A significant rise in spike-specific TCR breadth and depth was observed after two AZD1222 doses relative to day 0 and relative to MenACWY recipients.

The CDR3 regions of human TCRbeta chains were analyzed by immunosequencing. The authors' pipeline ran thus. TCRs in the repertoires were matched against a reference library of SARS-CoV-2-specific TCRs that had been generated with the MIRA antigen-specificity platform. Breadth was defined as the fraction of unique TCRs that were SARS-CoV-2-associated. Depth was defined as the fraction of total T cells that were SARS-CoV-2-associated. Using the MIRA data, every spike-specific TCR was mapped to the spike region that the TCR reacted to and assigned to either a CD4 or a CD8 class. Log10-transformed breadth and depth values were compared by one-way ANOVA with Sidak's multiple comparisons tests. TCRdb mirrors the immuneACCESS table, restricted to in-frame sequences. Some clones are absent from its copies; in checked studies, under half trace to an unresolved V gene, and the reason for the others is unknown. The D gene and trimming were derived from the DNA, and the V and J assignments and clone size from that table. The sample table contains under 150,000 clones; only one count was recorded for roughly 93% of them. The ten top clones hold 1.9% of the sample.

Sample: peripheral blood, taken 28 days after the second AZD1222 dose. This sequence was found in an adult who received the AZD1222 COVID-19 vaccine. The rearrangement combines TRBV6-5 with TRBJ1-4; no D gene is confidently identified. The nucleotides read TGTGCCAGCAGTTCTAGGGAAAAACTGTTTTTT. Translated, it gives CASSSREKLFF.